This T cell receptor beta chain was retrieved from a study of T cell clusters in autoimmune cytopenias. Overall study context: The median distinct TRB clonotype count was a few thousand per sample, from a median around 50,000 reads. Regarding the study as a whole: TRB repertoire shifts in secondary cytopenia and chronic lymphocytic leukemia mostly reflected lymphoma, not autoimmunity. Functional roles of the in silico T cell clusters still await experimental validation.

TRB rearrangements were amplified by touch-down multiplex PCR with mixed TRB-A/B primers. Using the multiplex PCR reads, TCRdb records one entry per CDR3 protein without DNA. This sample's table has just over 3,500 distinct CDR3 sequences. This clonotype is called medium-sized based on its frequency. Its antigen remains unknown. Each sample's input was 250 ng genomic DNA, 38,000 or so genome equivalents. This CDR3 contains 15 residues. CDR1 is LNHDA and CDR2 is SQIVND in the germline V gene (reference sequence). The chain combines TRBV19 with TRBJ1-5; TCRdb's D gene call, TRBD1, goes unchecked for lack of DNA. The TCR comes from a human donor with an autoimmune cytopenia or autoimmune hepatitis (not recorded which). The sample taken for sequencing was peripheral blood. The CDR3 loop is CASSASRGDHQPQHF.